Given below is one T cell receptor beta chain in context. Looked up from germline, CDR1 is MNHNS and CDR2 is SASEGT. Losses at the gene ends were 0 bases for V and 4 bases for J; bases not matched to a gene: 8. This CDR3 spans 17 amino acids. Donors were healthy Caucasian individuals from Russia aged about 6 to 90. The data were taken from a study of blood T cells in healthy people across ages. Combining a sample-barcoded 5' primer with a J-beta primer mix, a second PCR ran for roughly 6 to 11 cycles. MiXCR was run by TCRdb on the 5' RACE reads, yielding one entry per CDR3 protein. The sample has some 640,000 distinct CDR3 sequences, about 28% seen once.

J is TRBJ1-1 and V is TRBV6-1, with TRBD1 matching 10 bases. The sequence came from an elderly woman in good health. Sequencing used blood. CDR3 amino acids: CASSEALRQGAPTEAFF. In DNA, the CDR3 is TGTGCCAGCAGTGAAGCGCTTCGACAGGGGGCTCCCACTGAAGCTTTCTTT.